This TCR beta chain is from a study of beta chain features in type 1 diabetes. Expressed TCRB transcripts were sequenced because the isolated RNA had all been reverse transcribed beforehand. This table comes from immunoSEQ multiplex PCR, and its TCRdb copy is limited to in-frame clones, with some not included. The sample contains fewer than 900,000 clones, about 17% of which appear only once. The CDR3 sequence is 18 residues long. CDR1 LGHNA and CDR2 YNFKEQ come from the germline V gene. Trimming removed 0 bases from V and 2 bases from J, with 20 bases in between. This sequence originates from a woman aged 18-29 years in good health. Sequencing used naive CD4+ T cells from blood. The rearrangement links TRBV4-2 to TRBJ2-7; D possibly uses TRBD1 or TRBD2 (5 bases each). CDR3 nucleotides: TGTGCCAGCAGCCAAGATTCGGGGACCTACCTTCTTCCCTACGAGCAGTACTTC. This gives the protein CASSQDSGTYLLPYEQYF.